The rows below give T cell receptor beta chains drawn from one sample of a study of shared clonotypes between healthy human individuals. Data came from immunoSEQ multiplex PCR; TCRdb stores just in-frame clones and leaves some out. In the table there are hundreds of thousands of clones, 95% to 98% of which are singletons. Sequenced sample: naive CD8+ T cells sorted from blood. All receptors derive from a young man in good health. Each CDR3 is given with its conserved first and last residue. Fields, in order: V gene, clone size, J gene, D gene, CDR3 protein, CDR3 DNA. D genes are given only for firm matches. Expanded clones are given a class, and other clones once, few, many or no size at all.

V: TRBV5-4; size: .; J: TRBJ2-7; D: .; CDR3: CASSDAWEPQTYEQYF; DNA: TGTGCCAGCAGCGATGCCTGGGAGCCCCAGACCTACGAGCAGTACTTC
V: TRBV29-1; size: once; J: TRBJ1-1; D: .; CDR3: CSAQGLRERPLMNTEAFF; DNA: TGCAGCGCCCAAGGTCTCCGGGAGCGCCCTCTCATGAACACTGAAGCTTTCTTT
V: TRBV6-6; size: .; J: TRBJ2-3; D: .; CDR3: CASSLSAEGVADTQYF; DNA: TGTGCCAGCAGTCTCTCGGCGGAGGGAGTGGCAGATACGCAGTATTTT
V: TRBV7-6; size: .; J: TRBJ2-5; D: TRBD1; CDR3: CASSSTDRSGRAQYF; DNA: TGTGCCAGCAGCTCCACGGACAGGTCAGGAAGGGCCCAGTACTTC
V: TRBV7-8; size: .; J: TRBJ2-7; D: TRBD1; CDR3: CASSTRLGGHEQYF; DNA: TGTGCCAGCAGCACGAGGTTAGGGGGCCACGAGCAGTACTTC
V: TRBV28; size: once; J: TRBJ1-1; D: .; CDR3: CASSLGPTPFEAFF; DNA: TGTGCCAGCAGTTTGGGCCCGACCCCATTTGAAGCTTTCTTT
V: TRBV7-9; size: .; J: TRBJ2-7; D: .; CDR3: CASSKDSSEQYF; DNA: TGTGCCAGCAGCAAGGACAGTAGCGAGCAGTACTTC
V: TRBV11-2; size: .; J: TRBJ2-5; D: TRBD2; CDR3: CASSWGGTSGDQTTQYF; DNA: TGTGCCAGCAGCTGGGGCGGGACTAGCGGGGACCAGACGACCCAGTACTTC
V: TRBV4-1; size: .; J: TRBJ1-3; D: .; CDR3: CASSQEKNTIYF; DNA: TGCGCCAGCAGCCAAGAAAAAAACACCATATATTTT
V: TRBV27; size: .; J: TRBJ2-1; D: .; CDR3: CASLGPAGDEQFF; DNA: TGTGCCAGTCTAGGACCAGCCGGGGATGAGCAGTTCTTC
V: TRBV6-1; size: .; J: TRBJ1-1; D: .; CDR3: CASSVGPRAFF; DNA: TGTGCCAGCAGTGTTGGGCCCCGAGCTTTCTTT
V: TRBV29-1; size: .; J: TRBJ2-7; D: TRBD2; CDR3: CSVIKSGGAYEQYF; DNA: TGCAGCGTTATTAAAAGCGGGGGAGCCTACGAGCAGTACTTC
V: TRBV15; size: .; J: TRBJ1-1; D: TRBD1; CDR3: CATSSGTGDYGAFF; DNA: TGTGCCACCAGCAGCGGGACAGGGGATTACGGGGCTTTCTTT
V: TRBV5-1; size: .; J: TRBJ2-7; D: .; CDR3: CASSLERDYEQYF; DNA: TGCGCCAGCAGCTTGGAAAGGGACTACGAGCAGTACTTC
V: TRBV5-1; size: .; J: TRBJ2-7; D: .; CDR3: CASSPSLGSYEQYF; DNA: TGCGCCAGCAGCCCCTCCCTCGGTTCCTACGAGCAGTACTTC
V: TRBV5-6; size: .; J: TRBJ1-4; D: .; CDR3: CASSPNSATNEKLFF; DNA: TGTGCCAGCAGCCCTAACAGTGCAACTAATGAAAAACTGTTTTTT
V: TRBV5-8; size: .; J: TRBJ2-7; D: .; CDR3: CASSSRTTIYEQYF; DNA: TGTGCCAGCAGCTCGAGAACTACAATCTACGAGCAGTACTTC
V: TRBV19; size: .; J: TRBJ2-1; D: TRBD2; CDR3: CASSPAGGGYNEQFF; DNA: TGTGCCTCCAGCCCAGCGGGAGGGGGCTACAATGAGCAGTTCTTC
V: TRBV2; size: .; J: TRBJ2-7; D: .; CDR3: CASQGYEQYF; DNA: TGTGCCAGCCAGGGCTACGAGCAGTACTTC
V: TRBV30; size: once; J: TRBJ2-7; D: TRBD1; CDR3: CAWGQGKYEQYF; DNA: TGTGCCTGGGGACAGGGAAAGTACGAGCAGTACTTC
V: TRBV6-5; size: .; J: TRBJ2-2; D: .; CDR3: CASSYPTGELFF; DNA: TGTGCCAGCAGTTACCCCACCGGGGAGCTGTTTTTT
V: TRBV9; size: .; J: TRBJ2-7; D: .; CDR3: CASSPGTPYEQYF; DNA: TGTGCCAGCAGCCCCGGGACTCCCTACGAGCAGTACTTC
V: TRBV9; size: .; J: TRBJ2-2; D: TRBD2; CDR3: CANPRTSHLHLTGELFF; DNA: TGTGCCAACCCGAGGACTAGCCACCTCCACCTCACCGGGGAGCTGTTTTTT
V: TRBV7-9; size: .; J: TRBJ2-2; D: TRBD2; CDR3: CAIPVLAEAGELFF; DNA: TGTGCCATCCCTGTACTAGCGGAGGCCGGGGAGCTGTTTTTT
V: TRBV30; size: .; J: TRBJ2-7; D: TRBD1; CDR3: CAWSRGTGLSPYEQYF; DNA: TGTGCCTGGAGTCGGGGGACAGGGCTTAGTCCCTACGAGCAGTACTTC
V: TRBV6-1; size: .; J: TRBJ2-3; D: .; CDR3: CASKFDSTDTQYF; DNA: TGTGCCAGCAAGTTCGACAGCACAGATACGCAGTATTTT